The clone carrying this T cell receptor (beta chain) has only a few counts. Antigen unknown. This specimen belongs to a study of T-cell memory formation after mild COVID-19. Background on the study: TCR clusters were mostly confined to one donor each. The study, taken as a whole, reports: What remained unconfirmed was the SARS-CoV-2 specificity of second-wave clones peaking on day 37.

CDR3 length: 15 amino acids. V was pared by 6 bases and J by 8 bases, with 20 bases between. Germline V gives CDR1 LNHDA, CDR2 SQIVND (reference sequence). 5'RACE with constant-segment primers built TCRalpha and TCRbeta cDNA libraries with UMIs. MiXCR, run by TCRdb on the 5' RACE reads, gives a single entry per CDR3 protein. This sample carries under 350,000 distinct CDR3 sequences, around 15% of them seen once, and the ten largest clones take roughly 25%. The origin of this receptor is a man aged 18 to 35 who had mild COVID-19 (a few samples of this study predate the infection). Cell type and time point are not known. This sequence joins TRBV19 and TRBJ2-1; a possible D gene is TRBD2 (6 bases). Sequencing used PBMCs or a T cell subset sorted from them (not recorded which). The CDR3 bases are TGTGCCAGTAGCCCTGAAGGGAGGCTTTCGGATGAGCAGTTCTTC. This gives the protein CASSPEGRLSDEQFF.